This T cell receptor (beta chain) was sequenced for a study of shared clonotypes between healthy human individuals. Findings and caveats of the study: The researchers took only blood, and tissue repertoires probably look different.

This clone has only a few counts. Its antigen remains unidentified. Clones were sequenced by immunoSEQ multiplex PCR, and TCRdb holds only the in-frame ones, with some missing. The sample yields about half a million clones, roughly 80% seen once. This CDR3 spans 15 amino acids. After removal of 0 bases from V and 3 bases from J, the junction contained 3 bases not matched to a gene. Germline lookup yields CDR1 SGHNT and CDR2 YYREEE (reference sequence). Samples left unsorted employed roughly 90 million PBMCs for genomic DNA. Sequencing input: PBMCs. The receptor was isolated from a woman aged 40 to 50 in good health. Some clones in this sample may be carry-over from other donors' samples. The chain carries TRBV5-4 and TRBJ2-1; 7 bases align to TRBD1. DNA of the CDR3: TGTGCCAGCAGCTTGGGACAGGGAAGCTACAATGAGCAGTTCTTC. Residues: CASSLGQGSYNEQFF.